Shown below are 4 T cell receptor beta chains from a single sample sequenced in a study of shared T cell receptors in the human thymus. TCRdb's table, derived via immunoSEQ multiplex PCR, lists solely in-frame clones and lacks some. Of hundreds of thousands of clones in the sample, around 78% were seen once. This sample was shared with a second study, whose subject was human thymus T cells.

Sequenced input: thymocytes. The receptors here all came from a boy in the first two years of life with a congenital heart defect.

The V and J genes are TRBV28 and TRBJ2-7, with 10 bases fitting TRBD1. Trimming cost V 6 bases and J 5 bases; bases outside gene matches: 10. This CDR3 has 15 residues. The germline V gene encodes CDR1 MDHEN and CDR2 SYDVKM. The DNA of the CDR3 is TGTGCCAGCAGGCCAGGGACAGGGGATTGCCACGAGCAGTACTTC. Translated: CASRPGTGDCHEQYF.

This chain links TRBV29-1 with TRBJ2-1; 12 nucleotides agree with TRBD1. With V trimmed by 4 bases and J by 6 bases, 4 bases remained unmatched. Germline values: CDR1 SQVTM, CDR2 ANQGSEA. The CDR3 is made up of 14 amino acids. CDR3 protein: CSVGVGQGANEQFF. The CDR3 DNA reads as TGCAGCGTTGGGGTGGGACAGGGGGCCAATGAGCAGTTCTTC.

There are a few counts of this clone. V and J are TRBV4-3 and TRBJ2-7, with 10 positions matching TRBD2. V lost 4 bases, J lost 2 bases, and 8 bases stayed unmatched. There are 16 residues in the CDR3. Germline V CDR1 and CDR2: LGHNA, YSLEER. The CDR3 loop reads CASSLGLAGAPYEQYF. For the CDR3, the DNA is TGCGCCAGCAGCCTAGGGCTAGCGGGAGCCCCCTACGAGCAGTACTTC.

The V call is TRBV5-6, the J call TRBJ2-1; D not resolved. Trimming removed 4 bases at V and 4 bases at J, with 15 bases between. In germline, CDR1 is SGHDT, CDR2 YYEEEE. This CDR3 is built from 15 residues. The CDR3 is CASSRDGALYNEQFF. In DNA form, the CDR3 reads TGTGCCAGCAGCCGCGACGGAGCCCTATACAATGAGCAGTTCTTC. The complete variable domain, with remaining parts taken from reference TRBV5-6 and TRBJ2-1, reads DAGVTQSPTHLIKTRGQQVTLRCSPKSGHDTVSWYQQALGQGPQFIFQYYEEEERQRGNFPDRFSGHQFPNYSSELNVNALLLGDSALYLCASSRDGALYNEQFFGPGTRLTVL.